Listed here are 17 T cell receptor beta chains from one sample, sequenced in a study of T cell responses to AZD1222 COVID-19 vaccine. The repertoire was sequenced with immunoSEQ multiplex PCR; TCRdb's copy has only in-frame clones and lacks some. This table has about 130,000 clones, 85% to 90% appearing once. This sample comprised peripheral blood, obtained on day 0 of AZD1222 vaccination. Source of these receptors: an adult in good health.

The gene calls are TRBV28 and TRBJ1-2; perhaps TRBD1 as D (6 bases). V was cut by 5 bases and J by 0 bases, with 13 bases left in between. The CDR3 has 15 residues. Germline loops: CDR1 MDHEN, CDR2 SYDVKM. CDR3 in amino acids: CASSGGSQANYGYTF. The CDR3 DNA reads TGTGCCAGCAGTGGGGGCAGCCAGGCTAACTATGGCTACACCTTC.

The chain carries TRBV3-1 (or the pseudogene TRBV3-2) and TRBJ1-1; 10 bases fit TRBD1. Trimming took 4 bases from V and 4 from J; bases not matched to a gene: 6. The germline V gene has CDR1 LGHDT and CDR2 YNNKEL (reference sequence). This CDR3 contains 15 residues. The CDR3 coding sequence is TGTGCCAGCAGCCCCCGGGACAGGGGTTCCACTGAAGCTTTCTTT. Protein: CASSPRDRGSTEAFF.

The chain is built from TRBV9 and TRBJ1-6; unclear D gene. The V gene lost 3 bases and the J gene lost 9 bases, with 19 bases spanning the gap. Germline V gene data show CDR1 as SGDLS and CDR2 as YYNGEE. The CDR3 loop spans 16 amino acids. Written as DNA, the CDR3 is TGTGCCAGCAGCGCCGACCAGAGTGGGATCTTTTCACCCCTCCACTTT. Translated: CASSADQSGIFSPLHF.

The chain carries TRBV19 and TRBJ1-6, with D unresolved. The CDR3 is 14 residues long. Between the trimmed V and J ends, which lost 3 bases and 5 bases, there was a span of 8 bases. CDR1 LNHDA and CDR2 SQIVND come from the germline V gene (reference sequence). The CDR3, as DNA: TGTGCCAGTAGTATTCGCGGAAATAATTCACCCCTCCACTTT. The encoded protein is CASSIRGNNSPLHF.

The chain has TRBV13 and TRBJ1-1; tentatively, D is TRBD1 (5 bases). V dropped 3 bases and J dropped 1 base, with 15 bases sitting between them. The CDR3 has 16 amino acids. Germline-derived CDR1 and CDR2 are PRHDT and FYEKMQ (reference sequence). The DNA for the CDR3 is TGTGCCAGCAGCTTCCGACGATTCGGGGGGAACACTGAAGCTTTCTTT. Translated: CASSFRRFGGNTEAFF.

The chain carries TRBV5-6 and TRBJ1-5, with D hard to call. Germline V CDR1 and CDR2: SGHDT, YYEEEE. Deletions cut 4 bases from V and 4 bases from J, with 15 bases between. This CDR3 spans 15 amino acids. CDR3 in amino acids: CASSQLGRENQPQHF. The CDR3 bases are TGTGCCAGCAGCCAGCTTGGTAGGGAGAATCAGCCCCAGCATTTT.

This clone was seen a few times. The chain employs TRBV6-5 and TRBJ1-4; the match to TRBD1 covers 7 bases. Germline loops: CDR1 MNHEY, CDR2 SVGAGI. The length of the CDR3 is 13 residues. The DNA of the CDR3 is TGTGCAGCTGCCGACAGGGCGGGCGAAAAACTGTTTTTT. It specifies CAAADRAGEKLFF.

This chain uses TRBV5-1 with TRBJ2-7; 11 bases map to TRBD1. Germline CDR1 reads SGHRS; CDR2 reads YFSETQ. The CDR3 loop spans 15 amino acids. V lost 0 bases, J lost 5 bases, and 4 bases stayed unmatched. The CDR3 region is CASSLARTGGDEQYF. The CDR3 coding sequence is TGCGCCAGCAGCTTGGCTAGGACAGGGGGCGACGAGCAGTACTTC.

The chain links TRBV2 to TRBJ2-5; 15 positions agree with TRBD2. V shed 8 bases, J shed 2 bases, and the junction held 3 bases outside the gene matches. The CDR3 contains 15 residues. Germline CDR1 and CDR2: SNHLY and FYNNEI. The DNA of the CDR3 is TGTGCCAGCGACGGACTAGCGGGGGGGCAAGAGACCCAGTACTTC. Its translation: CASDGLAGGQETQYF.

This chain links TRBV6-5 with TRBJ1-1; weak D call: TRBD1 (5 bases). V lost 4 bases and J 6 bases, leaving 12 bases between the germline ends. Germline V gene lookup returns CDR1 MNHEY and CDR2 SVGAGI. This CDR3 is built from 13 residues. The CDR3 loop reads CASSLTGVSEAFF. In DNA form, the CDR3 reads TGTGCCAGCAGTTTGACGGGGGTATCTGAAGCTTTCTTT.

The chain has TRBV7-9 and TRBJ1-1; D gene ambiguous. Germline loops: CDR1 SEHNR, CDR2 FQNEAQ (reference sequence). Trimming took 1 base from V and 0 from J, leaving 9 bases between them. CDR3 length equals 15 residues. The DNA of the CDR3 is TGTGCCAGCAGCTTAGTTGGATTTATGAACACTGAAGCTTTCTTT. Its protein is CASSLVGFMNTEAFF.

The chain combines TRBV6-5 with TRBJ1-1, with D possibly matching TRBD1 (6 bases). The CDR3 loop spans 13 amino acids. Germline CDR1 MNHEY, CDR2 SVGAGI. The germline V and J ends were trimmed by 5 bases and 5 bases, with 12 bases remaining between them. The CDR3 protein is CASSPRGVTEAFF. CDR3 DNA: TGTGCCAGCAGTCCGAGGGGGGTTACTGAAGCTTTCTTT.

The chain uses TRBV5-6 and TRBJ1-3; D is uncertain. The CDR3 sequence is 13 residues long. Looked up from germline, CDR1 is SGHDT and CDR2 is YYEEEE. The ends were cut back, 5 bases at V and 0 bases at J, with 6 bases in the middle. The CDR3 DNA sequence: TGTGCCAGCAGTTCTCTCTCTGGAAACACCATATATTTT. Protein product: CASSSLSGNTIYF.

This clone occurred once. The rearrangement joins TRBV7-9 to TRBJ2-2; 8 bases are a match to TRBD2. The germline CDR1 and CDR2 sequences are SEHNR and FQNEAQ (reference sequence). Trimming at V came to 5 bases and at J to 4 bases, leaving 6 bases not matched to a gene. The CDR3 covers 15 residues. This CDR3 is CASSPRRGGTGELFF. CDR3 bases: TGTGCCAGCAGCCCCCGTCGGGGGGGCACCGGGGAGCTGTTTTTT.

The V and J genes are TRBV5-6 and TRBJ1-1; 11 positions agree with TRBD1. This CDR3 comprises 14 residues. Germline CDR1 is SGHDT and CDR2 is YYEEEE. V gave up 4 bases and J gave up 5 bases; unmatched junction bases: 4. This CDR3 is CASSAGQGATEAFF. CDR3 in DNA: TGTGCCAGCAGCGCAGGACAGGGGGCGACTGAAGCTTTCTTT. Variable domain in full (rest from reference TRBV5-6 and TRBJ1-1): DAGVTQSPTHLIKTRGQQVTLRCSPKSGHDTVSWYQQALGQGPQFIFQYYEEEERQRGNFPDRFSGHQFPNYSSELNVNALLLGDSALYLCASSAGQGATEAFFGQGTRLTVV.

The rearrangement joins TRBV19 to TRBJ1-1, with D perhaps TRBD1 (5 bases). The CDR3 runs 15 residues. Trimming took 6 bases from V and 0 from J, leaving 14 bases between them. Germline V gene data show CDR1 as LNHDA and CDR2 as SQIVND (reference sequence). The DNA for the CDR3 is TGTGCCAGTAGCACGCAAGGGACGGTGAACACTGAAGCTTTCTTT. It specifies CASSTQGTVNTEAFF.

This sequence joins TRBV14 and TRBJ1-1, with D unresolved. Germline assignment: CDR1 SGHDN and CDR2 FVKESK. The CDR3 length is 15 residues. V lost 3 bases to trimming and J lost 1 base, with 12 bases between them. The CDR3 sequence: CASSQMNQWNTEAFF. The CDR3 coding sequence is TGTGCCAGCAGCCAGATGAATCAGTGGAACACTGAAGCTTTCTTT.